The rows below give T cell receptor beta chains drawn from one sample of a study of blood T cell repertoires in COVID-19. Measured with immunoSEQ multiplex PCR; TCRdb has only the in-frame clones, and not every one. The sample has roughly 190,000 clones, over 80% seen once; the top ten hold 7.8%. The sample comprised peripheral blood. The receptors were sampled from a woman in her sixties or seventies with COVID-19, enrolled during active disease. Each CDR3 is given with its conserved first and last residue. Each record gives: D gene, J gene, V gene, CDR3 protein. The D gene is left open where the match is weak.

>-|TRBJ2-3|TRBV5-1
CASSWDTRTDTQYF
>TRBD2|TRBJ2-1|TRBV2
CASRLKSGTPYNEQFF
>-|TRBJ1-5|TRBV19
CASSPAWGWGLEPQHF
>-|TRBJ1-3|TRBV29-1
CSVETGTGNTIYF
>TRBD1|TRBJ1-1|TRBV29-1
CSARTGGSTEAFF
>-|TRBJ1-2|TRBV28
CASSFPAPGVHGYTF
>-|TRBJ2-1|TRBV24-1
CATSGGVGGNEQFF
>-|TRBJ1-1|TRBV10-3
CAISGQGMNTEAFF
>-|TRBJ2-1|TRBV30
CAWKRTRAGSNEFF
>-|TRBJ1-5|TRBV4-3
CASSQVWDTNQPQHF
>-|TRBJ1-5|TRBV5-1
CASSLGVNQPQHF
>TRBD1|TRBJ1-2|TRBV19
CASSIQNLQGAYGYTF
>-|TRBJ1-1|TRBV30
CACSRVPEAFF
>-|TRBJ2-1|TRBV21-1
CASQGGRNPPAGYNEQFF
>-|TRBJ2-3|TRBV7-3
CASSLNGGSTDTQYF
>-|TRBJ1-4|TRBV29-1
CSVAGGAPNEKLFF
>-|TRBJ1-2|TRBV28
CASSLPRYGYTF
>-|TRBJ2-5|TRBV6-5
CASSRRAGGETQYF
>-|TRBJ1-1|TRBV6-5
CASSLEPQGNTEAFF
>-|TRBJ2-2|TRBV5-1
CASHDSPNTGELFF
>TRBD2|TRBJ2-1|TRBV14
CASSQDQGTSRFF
>-|TRBJ1-6|TRBV6-5
CASVQGAGPLHF
>TRBD1|TRBJ2-7|TRBV6-5
CASSFQDRGAYEQYF
>-|TRBJ1-1|TRBV30
CAWSVAGVTEAFF
>-|TRBJ2-6|TRBV28
CASIGSGANVLTF
>-|TRBJ2-5|TRBV2
CASSGGISRETQYF
>-|TRBJ1-6|TRBV11-2
CASSPMGPGDSPLHF
>-|TRBJ2-1|TRBV9
CASSGLAQWYNEQFF
>TRBD1|TRBJ1-2|TRBV5-1
CASSFTGGTNYGYTF
>-|TRBJ1-2|TRBV6-5
CASSSQVDTYGYTF
>-|TRBJ1-6|TRBV7-2
CASSFSGGHNHF
>TRBD2|TRBJ2-5|TRBV11-2
CASSFREGWETQYF
>TRBD2|TRBJ2-5|TRBV10-1
CARATTSGREETQYF
>-|TRBJ1-1|TRBV28
CASSYLQGDTEAFF
>-|TRBJ1-2|TRBV6-5
CASSYTGTYGYTF
>TRBD1|TRBJ2-2|TRBV6-2/TRBV6-3
CASSLPRQGFPGELFF
>-|TRBJ2-5|TRBV5-1
CASSVGLTQETQYF
>TRBD2|TRBJ2-3|TRBV7-3
CASSFSTSGTDTQYF
>-|TRBJ1-6|TRBV6-6
CASRPPGVNNSPLHF
>TRBD1|TRBJ1-6|TRBV6-6
CASTWGDRGYNSPLHF
>-|TRBJ1-2|TRBV27
CASSSGLTGYTF
>-|TRBJ1-2|TRBV27
CASSPGLSGGYGYTF
>TRBD1|TRBJ1-4|TRBV2
CASSTGTGVGGTNEKLFF
>TRBD1|TRBJ2-1|TRBV5-1
CASSLAGQGAYNEQFF
>TRBD2|TRBJ2-3|TRBV5-1
CASSSGLAGGLASTDTQYF
>-|TRBJ1-4|TRBV5-4
CASSPQGANEKLFF
>-|TRBJ2-1|TRBV18
CASSSPWTPDNEQFF
>TRBD1|TRBJ2-1|TRBV2
CASRTGGSYYNEQFF